This T cell receptor (beta chain) comes out of a study of spatial heterogeneity in lung cancer (dated by TCRdb to 2018 to 2020). With regard to the full study: More beta-chain than alpha-chain transcripts were consistently detected, likely reflecting higher beta-chain transcript abundance. In the raw uncorrected reads, each unique combination of TCR and UMI appeared more than ten times on average. In non-small cell lung cancer, the study quantitatively compared TCR alpha and beta repertoires across several tumor regions, matched nontumor lung, and blood. Nonsynonymous mutation counts, determined by whole-exome sequencing of tumor tissue, were related to features of the TCR repertoire. Both alpha and beta chains were TCR-sequenced in roughly 200 tumor regions, under 70 matched nontumor lung samples and around 54 PBMC samples obtained at surgery.

The full study reports these points: Confirming at a functional level the hypothesis that regional TCRs recognize regional mutations was considered to require additional single-cell paired TCR alpha and beta sequencing. Ubiquitous expanded tumor TCRs were detected in blood more often at tumor resection than at routine follow-up.

This clonotype occurred a few times. Its antigen specificity is not known. Base qualities were left out, and no much larger clone turns up one base away. There are 12 amino acids in the CDR3, from cysteine to phenylalanine inclusive. Only the CDR3 DNA stays, 36 bases, in frame from base 1. The trim is 11 bases for V and 4 bases for J, with a gap of 14 bases between the germline ends. The intended sense of this specimen's time point label: sample taken at primary tumor resection. The donors were 70 or so patients from the lung TRACERx cohort who had early-stage, untreated non-small cell lung cancer. Whole RNA extracted from tumor and nontumor lung tissue, or from cryopreserved PBMC samples, was used for TCR sequencing without cell sorting. Only patients for whom sufficient RNA was available from at least two tumor regions were selected for TCR sequencing. The library relied on 5' RACE. Sequencing took place on a NextSeq 500. To allow correction of PCR and sequencing errors, the TCR library protocol tagged every TCR cDNA molecule with a unique molecular identifier. On the authors' methods: Decombinator tools were used for TCR identification, UMI-based error correction and CDR3 extraction. Expanded TCRs were defined as those above a frequency of 2 per 1,000, corresponding to the top 1% of the tumor frequency distribution. Renyi diversity was computed with the R vegan package after each repertoire had been subsampled 100 times to 5,000 TCRs. CDR3 similarity networks were built from amino acid triplet string-kernel similarity, with CDR3s being connected when pairwise similarity was above 0.82. In-frame beta chains were kept once TCRdb had trimmed the public reads at Q25 with fastp and called clones with MiXCR. Entries are consolidated by CDR3 protein sequence, retaining the most common genes and DNA. The V and J calls were not made by the authors but by TCRdb's processing. This sample gives tens of thousands of distinct CDR3 sequences in total; over 9.5% of them show up just once. The ten most abundant clones make up roughly 39% of the sample.

The receptor was derived from a male donor with early-stage non-small cell lung cancer. The sequencing used PBMCs, collected at surgery. This chain joins TRBV12-3 or TRBV12-4 to TRBJ1-1; D gene: possibly TRBD1, on 5 matching bases. The DNA sequence is as follows: TGTGCCGATCAACGGGGGAGCACTGAAGCTTTCTTT. Its coded protein is CADQRGSTEAFF.